The text below deals with one T cell receptor beta chain. This specimen belongs to a study of blood T cell repertoires in COVID-19. Study context: PBMCs, B-cell-depleted T cells, or T cells were the source of the cDNA or gDNA that made up the material.

This CDR3 has 14 residues. Trimming removed 2 bases at V and 4 bases at J, with 11 bases between. Germline CDR1 is ENHRY and CDR2 is SYGVKD. Method: immunoSEQ multiplex PCR; TCRdb's copy keeps in-frame clones and lacks some. The sample includes roughly 100,000 clones, roughly nine tenths of them seen just once. The sequenced material came from peripheral blood. This chain connects TRBV10-3 to TRBJ2-5, with a possible D match to TRBD1 (8 bases). This receptor was obtained from a woman of 80 years or more in a cohort sampled during active COVID-19. CDR3 nucleotide sequence: TGTGCCATCAGTGAGAACAGGGGGGGAGAGACCCAGTACTTC. Translating it yields CAISENRGGETQYF.